The text below deals with one T cell receptor (beta chain). The antigen is unknown. These data come from a study of blood T cells in healthy people across ages. Broader study findings: PBMCs left unsorted prevented a conclusive naive versus antigen-experienced comparison. The study found more naive CD4+ cells and higher diversity in long-lived than aged donors.

Germline V gene data show CDR1 as MNHEY and CDR2 as SVGEGT. Between the trimmed V and J ends, which lost 5 bases and 5 bases, there was a span of 15 bases. The CDR3 spans 15 residues. The use of a sample-barcoded 5' primer and a J-beta primer mix characterized a second PCR of roughly 7 to 12 cycles. TCRdb re-called the 5' RACE reads with MiXCR, one entry per CDR3 protein. This table holds about 1.1 million distinct CDR3 sequences, around two fifths found once. Total RNA, at least 5 micrograms per sample, came from PBMCs. The gene calls are TRBV6-2 or TRBV6-3 and TRBJ2-2, with a weak D call TRBD1 (6 bases). Sequences were obtained from blood. The receptor was derived from a man aged 18 to 35 in good health. CDR3 sequence (DNA): TGTGCCAGCAGTCCTAGGACAGCAAAAACCGGGGAGCTGTTTTTT. Encoded protein: CASSPRTAKTGELFF.